This entry lists 6 T cell receptor beta chains sequenced from one sample in a study of T cell repertoires in cytomegalovirus infection. In TCRdb, the reads were re-called with MiXCR into one record per CDR3 protein. The sample carries about 300,000 distinct CDR3 sequences, around 9.1% recorded once. Input material: PBMCs. All receptors derive from a human donor in good health (CMV status not recorded). Some clones in this sample may be carry-over from other donors' samples.

This chain connects TRBV20-1 to TRBJ1-2; 10 nucleotides agree with TRBD1. Germline V gene data show CDR1 as DFQATT and CDR2 as SNEGSKA (reference sequence). After removal of 0 bases from V and 8 bases from J, the junction contained 9 bases not matched to a gene. This CDR3 has 15 amino acids. This CDR3 reads CSARDRGQGMYGYTF. In DNA, the CDR3 is TGCAGTGCTAGAGATCGGGGACAGGGGATGTACGGCTACACCTTC.

There are many counts of this clonotype. One junction end disagrees with the germline gene, perhaps due to a read error. The chain joins TRBV23-1 to TRBJ1-5; TRBD1 aligns across 9 bases. Being an ORF, TRBV23-1 has a function that is uncertain. CDR3 length: 14 amino acids. This CDR3 is CASSQTGGNQPQHF. The CDR3 DNA reads TGTGCCAGCAGCCAGACAGGGGGAAATCAGCCCCAGCATTTT.

There are many counts of this clonotype. The V and J genes are TRBV7-2 and TRBJ1-1; D gene ambiguous. The germline gives CDR1 SGHTA, CDR2 FQGNSA. The CDR3 totals 13 residues. V lost 2 bases, J lost 1 base, and 5 bases lay in between. The CDR3 DNA sequence: TGTGCCAGCAGCTTACAATGGAACACTGAAGCTTTCTTT. This translates into CASSLQWNTEAFF.

This clonotype was detected ten times or more. This chain uses TRBV7-2 with TRBJ1-4; D remains ambiguous. Germline CDR1 SGHTA, CDR2 FQGNSA. Trimming removed 0 bases at V and 8 bases at J, with 10 bases between. The CDR3 extends over 14 amino acids. For the CDR3, the DNA is TGTGCCAGCAGCTTAGCCGGCAGGCGAGAAAAACTGTTTTTT. It specifies CASSLAGRREKLFF.

At least ten counts were recorded for this clonotype. The chain uses TRBV28 and TRBJ1-1; TRBD1 matches 8 bases. The trim removed 8 bases at V and 7 bases at J, leaving 6 bases unmatched. Germline assignment: CDR1 MDHEN and CDR2 SYDVKM. This CDR3 is 12 amino acids long. The chain's CDR3 is CASSETGDEAFF. CDR3 coding DNA: TGTGCCAGCTCGGAGACAGGGGATGAAGCTTTCTTT.

This clonotype was detected many times. V gene TRBV6-6 combines with J gene TRBJ2-6; 7 bases match TRBD2. Germline trimming cut 6 bases from V and 0 bases from J; bases unmatched to any gene: 11. CDR1 MNHNY and CDR2 SVGAGI come from the germline V gene (reference sequence). The CDR3 length is 18 residues. The CDR3 sequence: CASSPAGTTRSGANVLTF. DNA for the CDR3: TGTGCCAGCAGCCCCGCGGGGACTACTCGCTCTGGGGCCAACGTCCTGACTTTC.